A selection of T cell receptor beta chains follows, all from one sample in a study of T cells after yellow fever vaccination. TCRdb analysed the 5' RACE reads with MiXCR anew, one entry per CDR3 protein. The data contain about 150,000 distinct CDR3 sequences, 5% to 7.5% of them singletons. The sequences come from CD4+ T cells sorted from PBMCs, collected 10 days after the yellow fever booster vaccination. The receptors stem from a man between 25 and 39 years old who received the YFV17D yellow fever vaccine. The CDR3 runs from the conserved cysteine through the conserved F or W. The D gene is left open where the match is weak. Size values are once, few and many counts, or a class for expanded clones, and some rows have none.

>TRBV5-1|TRBD2|many|TRBJ2-1
CASSRPSGLYNEQFF
TGCGCCAGCAGCCGACCTAGCGGACTCTACAATGAGCAGTTCTTC
>TRBV5-1|TRBD1|many|TRBJ2-5
CASGVGTESETQYF
TGCGCCAGCGGGGTCGGGACAGAGTCAGAGACCCAGTACTTC
>TRBV18|.|many|TRBJ2-1
CASSPTGDGREQFF
TGTGCCAGCTCACCTACGGGAGATGGCCGTGAGCAGTTCTTC
>TRBV27|TRBD2|many|TRBJ2-7
CASRGLARITYEQYF
TGTGCCAGCAGGGGACTAGCGAGAATAACCTACGAGCAGTACTTC
>TRBV12-3/TRBV12-4|.|many|TRBJ2-1
CASDDRTYNEQFF
TGTGCCAGCGACGACAGGACTTACAATGAGCAGTTCTTC
>TRBV9|.|few|TRBJ2-2
CASSAGQPNTGELFF
TGTGCCAGCAGTGCGGGCCAACCGAACACCGGGGAGCTGTTTTTT
>TRBV12-3/TRBV12-4|.|many|TRBJ1-5
CASSFTGNQPQHF
TGTGCCAGCAGTTTCACAGGCAATCAGCCCCAGCATTTT
>TRBV27|.|many|TRBJ2-2
CASTPRGPGELFF
TGTGCCAGCACCCCGAGGGGACCCGGGGAGCTGTTTTTT
>TRBV9|TRBD2|many|TRBJ2-7
CASSVGARTSGSYEQYF
TGTGCCAGCAGCGTAGGGGCCCGGACTAGCGGGAGTTACGAGCAGTACTTC
>TRBV5-5|TRBD1|few|TRBJ2-7
CASRSQGVGSYEQYF
TGTGCCAGCCGATCCCAGGGGGTAGGTTCCTACGAGCAGTACTTC
>TRBV12-3/TRBV12-4|TRBD1|many|TRBJ1-4
CASSLADRDEKLFF
TGTGCCAGCAGTTTGGCGGACAGGGATGAAAAACTGTTTTTT
>TRBV5-4|.|.|TRBJ1-1
CASSLGGGIGGEAFF
TGTGCCAGCAGCTTGGGTGGAGGGATTGGGGGTGAAGCTTTCTTT
>TRBV20-1|TRBD2|.|TRBJ2-3
CSARRSGRAGGDTQYF
TGCAGTGCTAGGAGGAGCGGGAGGGCCGGTGGGGATACGCAGTATTTT
>TRBV12-3/TRBV12-4|TRBD1|many|TRBJ2-3
CASRAGGSTRADTQYF
TGTGCGAGCAGGGCAGGGGGCTCCACACGAGCAGATACGCAGTATTTT
>TRBV3-1|.|few|TRBJ2-7
CASCRSRNRDMTYEQYF
TGTGCCTCCTGTAGAAGTCGGAACAGGGACATGACCTACGAGCAGTACTTC
>TRBV12-3/TRBV12-4|.|many|TRBJ2-1
CASRPGDNEQFF
TGTGCCAGCAGACCCGGGGACAATGAGCAGTTCTTC
>TRBV5-1|.|many|TRBJ2-1
CASSPRAPDDEQFF
TGCGCCAGCAGCCCGAGGGCCCCAGACGATGAGCAGTTCTTC
>TRBV20-1|.|many|TRBJ2-1
CSARRGFGQFF
TGCAGTGCTAGGAGGGGTTTCGGCCAGTTCTTC
>TRBV5-1|.|many|TRBJ1-2
CASSSQAGYTF
TGCGCCAGCAGCTCCCAGGCGGGCTACACCTTC
>TRBV5-1|.|many|TRBJ1-5
CASSLWTGGNQPQHF
TGCGCCAGCAGCCTATGGACCGGGGGCAATCAGCCCCAGCATTTT
>TRBV2|TRBD1|many|TRBJ2-2
CASTQQGANTGELFF
TGTGCCAGCACACAACAGGGGGCAAACACCGGGGAGCTGTTTTTT
>TRBV4-3|.|many|TRBJ2-5
CASSQGPPGKETQYF
TGCGCCAGCAGCCAAGGCCCCCCGGGTAAAGAGACCCAGTACTTC
>TRBV28|.|.|TRBJ2-7
CASSQGNYEQYF
TGTGCCAGCAGCCAGGGGAACTACGAGCAGTACTTC
>TRBV29-1|TRBD2|many|TRBJ2-3
CSGGTSGDTQYF
TGCAGCGGCGGGACTAGCGGAGATACGCAGTATTTT
>TRBV28|.|many|TRBJ2-7
CASSRLRVHEQYF
TGTGCCAGCAGTCGCCTGAGGGTCCACGAGCAGTACTTC
>TRBV30|.|many|TRBJ2-1
CAWSIRFNEQFF
TGTGCCTGGAGTATACGTTTCAATGAGCAGTTCTTC
>TRBV12-3/TRBV12-4|TRBD1|many|TRBJ2-7
CASSPEGQVLSEQYF
TGTGCCAGCTCCCCCGAGGGACAGGTCCTCTCCGAGCAGTACTTC
>TRBV19|TRBD1|.|TRBJ1-5
CASSFPLGQGAIQPQHF
TGTGCCAGTAGTTTTCCCTTGGGACAGGGGGCGATTCAGCCCCAGCATTTT
>TRBV20-1|.|many|TRBJ1-1
CSARYGGLGTEAFF
TGCAGTGCTAGGTATGGCGGATTAGGCACTGAAGCTTTCTTT
>TRBV20-1|.|many|TRBJ2-7
CSAFGLHYEQYF
TGCAGTGCTTTCGGACTCCACTACGAGCAGTACTTC
>TRBV5-4|.|.|TRBJ2-2
CASSSPSVGELFF
TGTGCCAGCAGCTCACCTAGTGTCGGGGAGCTGTTTTTT
>TRBV5-1|.|many|TRBJ2-2
CASSLAVGGPGVGELFF
TGCGCCAGCAGCTTGGCCGTAGGTGGACCGGGTGTCGGGGAGCTGTTTTTT
>TRBV5-4|.|few|TRBJ2-3
CASSLAAAGKHTDTQYF
TGTGCCAGCAGCTTGGCAGCAGCAGGGAAACACACAGATACGCAGTATTTT
>TRBV4-3|.|many|TRBJ2-5
CASSQSGQETQYF
TGCGCCAGCAGCCAATCAGGGCAGGAGACCCAGTACTTC
>TRBV10-3|.|many|TRBJ2-1
CAISETPASTSEQFF
TGTGCCATCAGTGAGACCCCGGCCAGCACTAGTGAGCAGTTCTTC
>TRBV5-5|TRBD1|many|TRBJ2-6
CASSETDRAGANVLTF
TGTGCCAGCAGCGAGACGGACAGGGCTGGGGCCAACGTCCTGACTTTC
>TRBV10-3|.|.|TRBJ2-1
CAISGGTGQDYNEQFF
TGTGCCATCAGTGGTGGGACTGGGCAAGACTACAATGAGCAGTTCTTC
>TRBV20-1|.|many|TRBJ2-1
CSALVPRWYYNEQFF
TGCAGTGCTTTAGTTCCCCGGTGGTACTACAATGAGCAGTTCTTC
>TRBV20-1|TRBD2|few|TRBJ2-1
CSLTGRLAGSNEQFF
TGCAGCCTTACAGGGCGATTAGCGGGAAGCAATGAGCAGTTCTTC
>TRBV4-3|.|many|TRBJ2-3
CASGRGVPDTQYF
TGCGCCAGCGGACGGGGTGTCCCAGATACGCAGTATTTT
>TRBV9|TRBD1|few|TRBJ2-1
CASSGGQGYNEQFF
TGTGCCAGCAGCGGAGGACAGGGTTACAATGAGCAGTTCTTC
>TRBV6-5|TRBD1|many|TRBJ1-2
CASRPGQGTSYGYTF
TGTGCCAGCAGACCCGGACAGGGAACTTCCTATGGCTACACCTTC
>TRBV30|.|.|TRBJ1-1
CAWGRYGNTEAFF
TGTGCCTGGGGCAGATATGGGAACACTGAAGCTTTCTTT
>TRBV18|.|many|TRBJ2-1
CASSPGLNNEQFF
TGTGCCAGCTCACCGGGCCTGAACAATGAGCAGTTCTTC
>TRBV7-9|.|many|TRBJ2-3
CASSLDSGAFADTQYF
TGTGCCAGCAGCTTAGACTCAGGGGCTTTTGCAGATACGCAGTATTTT
>TRBV12-5|.|many|TRBJ2-1
CASGLVLSNSLYNEQFF
TGTGCTAGTGGTTTGGTACTGAGTAATTCCCTTTACAATGAGCAGTTCTTC
>TRBV20-1|.|many|TRBJ2-1
CSARDRGASPLSSYNEQFF
TGCAGTGCTAGAGATCGGGGGGCTAGTCCGCTTAGCTCCTACAATGAGCAGTTCTTC
>TRBV20-1|.|many|TRBJ1-1
CSARDRVRGNTEAFF
TGCAGTGCTAGAGATCGGGTCCGGGGGAACACTGAAGCTTTCTTT
>TRBV12-3/TRBV12-4|TRBD1|few|TRBJ1-6
CASSLQGTTGNSPLHF
TGTGCCAGCAGCCTACAGGGGACAACGGGGAATTCACCCCTCCACTTT
>TRBV5-5|.|many|TRBJ2-5
CASSLVSKETQYF
TGTGCCAGCAGCTTGGTGTCAAAAGAGACCCAGTACTTC
>TRBV11-2|.|many|TRBJ2-5
CASSFGSQETQYF
TGTGCCAGCAGCTTCGGCAGCCAAGAGACCCAGTACTTC
>TRBV6-6|.|many|TRBJ2-4
CASSYVGEVLAKNIQYF
TGTGCCAGCAGTTACGTCGGTGAGGTCCTAGCCAAAAACATTCAGTACTTC
>TRBV12-3/TRBV12-4|.|many|TRBJ2-1
CASSPGLVTGDEQFF
TGTGCCAGCTCCCCCGGGCTAGTGACTGGGGATGAGCAGTTCTTC